This TCR beta chain was profiled in a study of blood T cell repertoires in COVID-19. Study-wide context: From T cells, B-cell-depleted T cells, or PBMCs came the material, which was cDNA or gDNA.

Authors' data handling: Reference gene primer amplification gave estimated nucleated cell counts. TCRdb's table, derived via immunoSEQ multiplex PCR, lists solely in-frame clones and lacks some. V and J calls plus clone size are reproduced from that table; the DNA served to infer D and trimming. The table has some 340,000 clones, 85% seen once; the top ten hold 3% to 4.5%. This CDR3 is built from 11 residues. Germline V gene sequence: CDR1 MNHEY, CDR2 SMNVEV (reference sequence). Trimming cost V 9 bases and J 1 base, with 6 bases left between them. Sequencing input: peripheral blood. The chain employs TRBV27 and TRBJ1-2; the D is unclear. The receptor's source is a woman younger than 35 with acute or convalescent COVID-19. The CDR3 sequence is CASSRNYGYTF. The DNA of the CDR3 is TGTGCCAGTTCTCGTAACTATGGCTACACCTTC.